This T cell receptor beta chain was identified during a study of shared clonotypes between healthy human individuals. Overall study: There were three CD4 naive, three CD4 memory, two CD8 naive and one CD8 memory plates per donor. Points from the study as a whole: Genetic and exposure-history diversity was limited by the few donors. Naive subsets usually exceeded memory subsets in estimated richness. In contrast to clonotypes shared by all four donors, non-shared clonotypes had lower generation probabilities.

The CDR3 loop spans 15 amino acids. From germline, CDR1 is MDHEN and CDR2 SYDVKM. V was clipped by 5 bases and J by 2 bases; unmatched bases: 8. TCRdb's table, derived via immunoSEQ multiplex PCR, lists solely in-frame clones and lacks some. The sample gives about 1 million clones, roughly 80% of which show up once; around 1.5% is in the top ten. About this clone: The antigen remains undetermined.

The receptor comes from a man aged 18 to 35 in good health. Specimen: memory CD4+ T cells sorted from blood. Subset in this sample: CD45RA-negative fraction. This chain joins TRBV28 and TRBJ2-7; TRBD1 aligns across 8 bases. The CDR3, as DNA: TGTGCCAGCAGTAGCACCCGACAGGGGCCCTACGAGCAGTACTTC. Translated, it gives CASSSTRQGPYEQYF.